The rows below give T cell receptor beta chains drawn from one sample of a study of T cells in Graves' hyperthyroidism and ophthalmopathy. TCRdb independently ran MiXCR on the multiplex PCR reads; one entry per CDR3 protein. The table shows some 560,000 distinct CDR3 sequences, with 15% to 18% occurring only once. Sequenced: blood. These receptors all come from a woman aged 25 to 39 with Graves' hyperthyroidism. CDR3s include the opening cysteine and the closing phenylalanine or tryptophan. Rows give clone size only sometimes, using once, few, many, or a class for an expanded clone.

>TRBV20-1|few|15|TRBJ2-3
CSARRGLAGTDTQYF
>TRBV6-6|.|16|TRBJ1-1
CASSYSTGWENTEAFF
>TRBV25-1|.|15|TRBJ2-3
CASSDGDRVADTQYF
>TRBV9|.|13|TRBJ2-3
CASSVAGEGTQYF
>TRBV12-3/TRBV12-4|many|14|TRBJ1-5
CASSLQGARQPQHF
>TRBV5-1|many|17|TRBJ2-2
CASSLDVAGGVTGELFF
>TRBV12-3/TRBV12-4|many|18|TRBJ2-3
CASRPGLAGGLTWNTQYF
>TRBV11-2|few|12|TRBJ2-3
CASSATTDTQYF
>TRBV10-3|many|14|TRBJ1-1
CAISELRWHTEAFF
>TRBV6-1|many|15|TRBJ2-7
CASSLRTSGGNEQYF
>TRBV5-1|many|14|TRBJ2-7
CASSPAQGTMEQYF
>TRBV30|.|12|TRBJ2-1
CAWLPSYNEQFF
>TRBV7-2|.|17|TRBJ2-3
CASRLTSGSSGSDTQYF
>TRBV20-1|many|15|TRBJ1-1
CSARRDSHLNTEAFF
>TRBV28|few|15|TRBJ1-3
CASSTWTGLGNTIYF
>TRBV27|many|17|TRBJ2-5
CASSLRVTSGRQETQYF
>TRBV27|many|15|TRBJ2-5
CASSFGRAGQETQYF
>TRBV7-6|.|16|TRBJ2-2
CASSLEVAGNTGELFF
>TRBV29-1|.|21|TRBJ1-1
CSVDWGRRGGFNRGLNTEAFF
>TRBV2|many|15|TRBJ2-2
CASSEGRGPSGELFF
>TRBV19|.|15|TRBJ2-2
CASSMQGTNTGELFF
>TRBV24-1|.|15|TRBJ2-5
CATSDSPQGFETQYF
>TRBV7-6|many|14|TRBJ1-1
CASSSPGYGTEAFF
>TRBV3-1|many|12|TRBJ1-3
CASLSRGNTIYF
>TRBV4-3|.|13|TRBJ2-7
CASSQERVYEQYF
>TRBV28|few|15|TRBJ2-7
CARSDRDRHPYEQYF
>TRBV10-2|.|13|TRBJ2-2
CASIAANTGELFF
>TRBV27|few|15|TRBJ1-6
CASSTTGAANSPLHF